This T cell receptor (beta chain) was documented in a study of CD8 T cells in Susac syndrome. The RNA input was roughly 0.45 to 1 ug, and it was reverse transcribed with random hexamers. TCRdb re-derived calls from the immunoSEQ multiplex PCR reads in MiXCR, one entry per CDR3 protein. Among fewer than 350,000 distinct CDR3 sequences, 75% to 85% were seen once, and the ten largest hold roughly 0.21%. V shed 6 bases and J shed 5 bases, with 22 bases lying between them. The V gene's germline CDR1 is MNHEY and CDR2 SMNVEV (reference sequence). The CDR3 loop spans 17 amino acids. The sequence was obtained from a human donor with multiple sclerosis. The chain carries TRBV27 and TRBJ2-2; D is unclear. What was sequenced was CD8+ T cells from PBMCs. The CDR3 sequence is CASSSFRAFAPTGELFF. CDR3 DNA sequence: TGTGCCAGCAGCTCTTTTAGGGCTTTCGCCCCAACCGGGGAGCTGTTTTTT.